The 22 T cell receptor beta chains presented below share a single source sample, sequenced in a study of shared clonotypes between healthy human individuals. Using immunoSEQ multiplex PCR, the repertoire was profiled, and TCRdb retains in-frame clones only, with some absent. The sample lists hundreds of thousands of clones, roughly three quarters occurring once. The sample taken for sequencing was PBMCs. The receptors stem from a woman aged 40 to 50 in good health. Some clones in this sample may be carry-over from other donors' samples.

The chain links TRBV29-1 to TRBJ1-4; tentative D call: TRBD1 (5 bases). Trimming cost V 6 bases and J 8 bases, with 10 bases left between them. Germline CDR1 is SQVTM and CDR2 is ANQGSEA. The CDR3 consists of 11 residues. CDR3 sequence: CSVDTGEKLFF. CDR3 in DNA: TGCAGCGTGGATACAGGAGAAAAACTGTTTTTT. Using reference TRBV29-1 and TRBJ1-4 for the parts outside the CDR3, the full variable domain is SAVISQKPSRDICQRGTSLTIQCQVDSQVTMMFWYRQQPGQSLTLIATANQGSEATYESGFVIDKFPISRPNLTFSTLTVSNMSPEDSSIYLCSVDTGEKLFFGSGTQLSVL.

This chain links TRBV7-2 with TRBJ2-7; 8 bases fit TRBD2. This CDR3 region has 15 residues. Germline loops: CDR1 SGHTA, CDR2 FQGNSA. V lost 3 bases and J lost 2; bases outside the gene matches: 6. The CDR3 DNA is TGTGCCAGCAGCTTTCTCGGGAGGGTCGCCTACGAGCAGTACTTC. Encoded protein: CASSFLGRVAYEQYF.

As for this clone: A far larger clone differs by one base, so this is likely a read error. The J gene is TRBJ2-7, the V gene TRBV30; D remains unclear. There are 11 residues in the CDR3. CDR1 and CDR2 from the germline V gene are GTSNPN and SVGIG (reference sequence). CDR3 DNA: TGTGCCTGGAGTTTACAAGGCGAGCAGTGCTTC. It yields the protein CAWSLQGEQCF.

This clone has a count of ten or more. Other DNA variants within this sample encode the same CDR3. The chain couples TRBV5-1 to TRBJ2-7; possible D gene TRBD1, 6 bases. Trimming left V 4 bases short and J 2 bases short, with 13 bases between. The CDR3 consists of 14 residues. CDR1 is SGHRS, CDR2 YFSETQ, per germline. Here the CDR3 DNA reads TGCGCCAGCAGCCAGGGGACCGTCACCTACGAGCAGTACTTC. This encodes CASSQGTVTYEQYF.

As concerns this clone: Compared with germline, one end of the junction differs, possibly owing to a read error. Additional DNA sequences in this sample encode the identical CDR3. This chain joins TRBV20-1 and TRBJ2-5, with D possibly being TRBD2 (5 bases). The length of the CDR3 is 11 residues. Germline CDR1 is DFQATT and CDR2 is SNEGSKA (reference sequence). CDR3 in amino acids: CSARAEETQYF. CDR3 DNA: TGCAGTGCCAGAGCGGAAGAGACCCAGTACTTC.

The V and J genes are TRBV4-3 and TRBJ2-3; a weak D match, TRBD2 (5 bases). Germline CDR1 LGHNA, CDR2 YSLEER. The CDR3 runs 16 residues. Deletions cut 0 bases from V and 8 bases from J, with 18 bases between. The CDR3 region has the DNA TGCGCCAGCAGCCAAGATCGAGTTTCGAGGGCGGGTACGCAGTATTTT. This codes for CASSQDRVSRAGTQYF.

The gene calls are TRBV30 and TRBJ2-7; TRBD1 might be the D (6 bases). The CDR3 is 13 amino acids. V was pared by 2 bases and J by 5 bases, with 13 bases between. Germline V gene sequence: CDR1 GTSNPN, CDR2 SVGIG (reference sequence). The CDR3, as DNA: TGTGCCTGGAGTAAGGGGGTTCGCCACGAGCAGTACTTC. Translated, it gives CAWSKGVRHEQYF.

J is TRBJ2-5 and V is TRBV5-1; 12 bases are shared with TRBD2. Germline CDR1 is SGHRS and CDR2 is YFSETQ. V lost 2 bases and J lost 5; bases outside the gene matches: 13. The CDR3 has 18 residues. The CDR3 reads CASSLSTSGSGGGETQYF. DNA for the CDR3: TGCGCCAGCAGCTTATCGACTAGCGGGAGCGGGGGCGGGGAGACCCAGTACTTC.

The CDR3 reads CACIEGTDGYTF. The CDR3 DNA is TGTGCCTGCATTGAGGGGACGGATGGCTACACCTTC. This rearrangement joins TRBV30 to TRBJ1-2; TRBD1 is a possible D gene (5 bases). Trimming left V 6 bases short and J 6 bases short, with 14 bases between. Per the germline V gene, CDR1 is GTSNPN and CDR2 is SVGIG (reference sequence). This CDR3 has 12 amino acids.

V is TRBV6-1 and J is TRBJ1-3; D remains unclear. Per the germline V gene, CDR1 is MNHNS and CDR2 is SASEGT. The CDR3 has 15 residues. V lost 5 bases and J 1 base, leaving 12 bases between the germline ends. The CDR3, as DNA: TGTGCCAGCAGTCAAGAGGGAGCGTCTGGAAACACCATATATTTT. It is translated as CASSQEGASGNTIYF.

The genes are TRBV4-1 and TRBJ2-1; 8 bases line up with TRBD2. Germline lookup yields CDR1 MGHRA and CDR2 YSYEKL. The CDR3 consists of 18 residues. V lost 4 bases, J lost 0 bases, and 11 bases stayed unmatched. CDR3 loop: CASSPRPLAGSSYNEQFF. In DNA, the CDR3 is TGCGCCAGCAGCCCTCGCCCGCTAGCGGGTAGCTCCTACAATGAGCAGTTCTTC.

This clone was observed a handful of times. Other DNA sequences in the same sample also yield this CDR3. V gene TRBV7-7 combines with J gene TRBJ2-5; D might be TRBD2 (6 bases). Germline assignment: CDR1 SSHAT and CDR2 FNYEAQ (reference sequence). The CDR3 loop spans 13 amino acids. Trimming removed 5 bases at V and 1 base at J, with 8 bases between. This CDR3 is CASSRDFQETQYF. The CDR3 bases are TGTGCCAGCAGCCGGGACTTCCAAGAGACCCAGTACTTC.

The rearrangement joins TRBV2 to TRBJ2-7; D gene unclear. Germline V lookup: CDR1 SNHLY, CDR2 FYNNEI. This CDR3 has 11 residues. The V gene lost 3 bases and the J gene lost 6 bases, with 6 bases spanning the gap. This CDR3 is CASSDSGEQYF. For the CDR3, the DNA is TGTGCCAGCAGTGACTCCGGCGAGCAGTACTTC.

CDR3 in DNA: TGCGCCAGCAGCCTAGGACTAGCGGGAGCCTACGAGCAGTACTTC. Protein sequence: CASSLGLAGAYEQYF. This rearrangement joins TRBV4-1 to TRBJ2-7, with TRBD2 matching over 13 bases. The J segment lost 2 bases and the V segment lost 4 bases, leaving 2 bases of the junction unmatched. CDR1 and CDR2 from the germline V gene are MGHRA and YSYEKL. CDR3 length: 15 amino acids.

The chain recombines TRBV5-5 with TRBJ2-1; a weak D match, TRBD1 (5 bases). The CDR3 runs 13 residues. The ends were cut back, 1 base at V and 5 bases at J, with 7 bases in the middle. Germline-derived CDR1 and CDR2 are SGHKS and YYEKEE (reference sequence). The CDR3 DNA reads TGTGCCAGCAGCTTGACAGGAGACAATGAGCAGTTCTTC. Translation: CASSLTGDNEQFF.

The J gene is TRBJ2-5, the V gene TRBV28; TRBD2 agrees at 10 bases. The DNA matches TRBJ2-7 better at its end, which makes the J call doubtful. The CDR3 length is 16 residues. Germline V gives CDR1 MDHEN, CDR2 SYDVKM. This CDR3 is CASSLRVPSGSSEQYF. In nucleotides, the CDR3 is TGTGCCAGCAGTTTAAGGGTACCTAGCGGGAGCAGCGAGCAGTACTTC.

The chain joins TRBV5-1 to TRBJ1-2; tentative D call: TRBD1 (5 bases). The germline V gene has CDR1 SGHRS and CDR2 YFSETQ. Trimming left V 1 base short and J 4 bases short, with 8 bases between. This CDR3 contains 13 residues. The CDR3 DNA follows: TGCGCCAGCAGCTTGTCAGGGTTCTATGGCTACACCTTC. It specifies CASSLSGFYGYTF.

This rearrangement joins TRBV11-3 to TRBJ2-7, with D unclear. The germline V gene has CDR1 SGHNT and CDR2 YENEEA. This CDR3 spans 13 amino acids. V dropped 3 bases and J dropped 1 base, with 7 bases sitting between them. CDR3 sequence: CASSLETSYEQYF. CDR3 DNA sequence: TGTGCCAGCAGCTTGGAAACATCCTACGAGCAGTACTTC.

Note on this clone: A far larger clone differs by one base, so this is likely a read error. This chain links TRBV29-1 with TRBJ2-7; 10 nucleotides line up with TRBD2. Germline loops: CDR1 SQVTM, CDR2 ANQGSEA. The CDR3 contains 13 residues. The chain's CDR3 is CSVSTSGSYGQYF. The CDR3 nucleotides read TGCAGCGTCTCGACTAGCGGGTCGTACGGGCAGTACTTC.

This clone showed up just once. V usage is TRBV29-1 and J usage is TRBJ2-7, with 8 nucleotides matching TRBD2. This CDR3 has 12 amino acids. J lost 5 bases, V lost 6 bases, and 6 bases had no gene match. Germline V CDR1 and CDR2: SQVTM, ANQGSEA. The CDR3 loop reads CSVAGVLDEQYF. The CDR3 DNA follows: TGCAGCGTAGCGGGAGTTCTGGACGAGCAGTACTTC.

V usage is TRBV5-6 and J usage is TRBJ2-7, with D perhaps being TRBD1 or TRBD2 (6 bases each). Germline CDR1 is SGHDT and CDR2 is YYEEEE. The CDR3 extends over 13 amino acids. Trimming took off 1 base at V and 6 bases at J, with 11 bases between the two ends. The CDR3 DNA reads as TGTGCCAGCAGCTTGAATGGGGGGCGCGAGCAGTACTTC. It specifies CASSLNGGREQYF. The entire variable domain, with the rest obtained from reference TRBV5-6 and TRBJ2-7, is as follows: DAGVTQSPTHLIKTRGQQVTLRCSPKSGHDTVSWYQQALGQGPQFIFQYYEEEERQRGNFPDRFSGHQFPNYSSELNVNALLLGDSALYLCASSLNGGREQYFGPGTRLTVT.

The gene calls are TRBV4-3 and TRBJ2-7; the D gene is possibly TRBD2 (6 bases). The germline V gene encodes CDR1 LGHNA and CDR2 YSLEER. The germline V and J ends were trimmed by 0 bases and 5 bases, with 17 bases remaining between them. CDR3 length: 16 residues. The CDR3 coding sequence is TGCGCCAGCAGCCAAGAGGTAGCGGCAGCCCGGGACGAGCAGTACTTC. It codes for CASSQEVAAARDEQYF.